The 24 T cell receptor beta chains presented below share a single source sample, sequenced in a study of beta chain features in type 1 diabetes. Reverse transcribing all isolated RNA meant expressed TCRB transcripts were sequenced. Generated by immunoSEQ multiplex PCR, the TCRdb table keeps only in-frame clones and is missing some. The table includes roughly 450,000 clones, about 15% detected once. What was sequenced was naive CD4+ T cells from blood. These receptor sequences come from a man under 40 in good health.

This clone was observed a handful of times. The V gene is TRBV2, the J gene TRBJ1-2; D is unresolved. Germline loops: CDR1 SNHLY, CDR2 FYNNEI. Trimming cost V 7 bases and J 2 bases, with 8 bases left between them. The CDR3 has 12 amino acids. Here the CDR3 reads CASTGGNYGYTF. The CDR3 bases are TGTGCCAGCACCGGCGGGAACTATGGCTACACCTTC. The whole variable domain, remainder taken from reference TRBV2 and TRBJ1-2, is EPEVTQTPSHQVTQMGQEVILRCVPISNHLYFYWYRQILGQKVEFLVSFYNNEISEKSEIFDDQFSVERPDGSNFTLKIRSTKLEDSAMYFCASTGGNYGYTFGSGTRLTVV.

The rearrangement links TRBV14 to TRBJ1-6; D not resolved. This CDR3 spans 14 amino acids. CDR1 SGHDN and CDR2 FVKESK come from the germline V gene. Trimming removed 2 bases at V and 6 bases at J, with 8 bases between. CDR3 sequence reads: CASSQLVFNSPLHF. The CDR3 DNA is TGTGCCAGCAGCCAACTGGTATTTAATTCACCCCTCCACTTT.

This clone appeared a few times. This CDR3 is CASSVGTTYNEQFF. CDR3 nucleotide sequence: TGTGCCAGCAGCGTGGGGACTACTTACAATGAGCAGTTCTTC. The J gene is TRBJ2-1, the V gene TRBV9, with 7 positions matching TRBD2. From germline, CDR1 is SGDLS and CDR2 YYNGEE. This CDR3 has 14 amino acids. Losses at the gene ends were 2 bases for V and 4 bases for J; bases not matched to a gene: 3.

The V call is TRBV5-1, the J call TRBJ2-1; the match to TRBD2 covers 12 bases. The CDR3 is 18 amino acids. J was trimmed by 6 bases and V by 3 bases; bases with no gene match: 13. Germline CDR1 is SGHRS and CDR2 is YFSETQ. The chain's CDR3 is CASSYPTSGGGVANEQFF. CDR3 nucleotides: TGCGCCAGCAGCTACCCGACTAGCGGGGGAGGGGTTGCCAATGAGCAGTTCTTC. Filled out from reference TRBV5-1 and TRBJ2-1, the complete variable domain reads KAGVTQTPRYLIKTRGQQVTLSCSPISGHRSVSWYQQTPGQGLQFLFEYFSETQRNKGNFPGRFSGRQFSNSRSEMNVSTLELGDSALYLCASSYPTSGGGVANEQFFGPGTRLTVL.

This rearrangement joins TRBV14 to TRBJ1-2; D remains ambiguous. The CDR3 has 13 residues. V dropped 0 bases and J dropped 8 bases, with 10 bases sitting between them. The germline V gene has CDR1 SGHDN and CDR2 FVKESK. The DNA for the CDR3 is TGTGCCAGCAGCCAAGATCTCTGGAAGGGCTACACCTTC. This translates into CASSQDLWKGYTF.

This clone was detected a few times. J is TRBJ2-5 and V is TRBV5-1; no firm D call. Germline CDR1 SGHRS, CDR2 YFSETQ. The CDR3 contains 14 residues. Trimming shortened V by 0 bases and J by 1 base, and 7 bases separated the two germline ends. The CDR3 nucleotides are TGCGCCAGCAGCTTGGAGGTATCCCAAGAGACCCAGTACTTC. Translated, it gives CASSLEVSQETQYF. The variable domain in full, with the rest retrieved from reference TRBV5-1 and TRBJ2-5, is KAGVTQTPRYLIKTRGQQVTLSCSPISGHRSVSWYQQTPGQGLQFLFEYFSETQRNKGNFPGRFSGRQFSNSRSEMNVSTLELGDSALYLCASSLEVSQETQYFGPGTRLLVL.

V usage is TRBV9 and J usage is TRBJ1-2, with D uncertain. CDR3 length: 14 residues. Looked up from germline, CDR1 is SGDLS and CDR2 is YYNGEE. V was trimmed by 0 bases and J by 6 bases, leaving 12 bases between them. The CDR3 DNA follows: TGTGCCAGCAGCGTAGCTACAACTACCGATGGCTACACCTTC. Amino acid sequence: CASSVATTTDGYTF.

This chain links TRBV10-3 with TRBJ1-1; D unresolved. This CDR3 is built from 13 residues. Germline CDR1 and CDR2: ENHRY and SYGVKD. Trimming took off 7 bases at V and 4 bases at J, with 13 bases between the two ends. CDR3 coding DNA: TGTGCCATCAAATTTTCCGATGGCACTGAAGCTTTCTTT. Its protein product is CAIKFSDGTEAFF.

The genes are TRBV5-4 and TRBJ2-1, with unresolved D. Trimming took 2 bases from V and 4 from J, leaving 10 bases between them. The length of the CDR3 is 14 residues. From germline, CDR1 is SGHNT and CDR2 YYREEE (reference sequence). CDR3 bases: TGTGCCAGCAGCTTTAACCGCGAATACAATGAGCAGTTCTTC. Residues: CASSFNREYNEQFF. Combining the CDR3 with reference TRBV5-4 and TRBJ2-1 gives the whole variable domain ETGVTQSPTHLIKTRGQQVTLRCSSQSGHNTVSWYQQALGQGPQFIFQYYREEENGRGNFPPRFSGLQFPNYSSELNVNALELDDSALYLCASSFNREYNEQFFGPGTRLTVL.

This clone was seen a handful of times. The genes are TRBV7-6 and TRBJ1-1; D possibly corresponds to TRBD1 (6 bases). CDR1 is SGHVS and CDR2 is FNYEAQ in the germline V gene. V dropped 5 bases and J dropped 2 bases, with 15 bases sitting between them. This CDR3 is built from 15 residues. CDR3 in DNA: TGTGCCAGCAGCACATCTCGAGGGGGTAACACTGAAGCTTTCTTT. This translates into CASSTSRGGNTEAFF.

The chain carries TRBV7-6 and TRBJ2-7; D may match TRBD1 or TRBD2 (5 bases each). V gave up 5 bases and J gave up 3 bases, with 8 bases separating them. The CDR3 has 12 residues. Per the germline V gene, CDR1 is SGHVS and CDR2 is FNYEAQ. This CDR3 reads CASSAGSYEQYF. In DNA, the CDR3 is TGTGCCAGCAGCGCAGGGAGCTACGAGCAGTACTTC.

This chain's CDR3 is CASSLGYQETQYF. CDR3 nucleotides: TGTGCCAGCAGCTTGGGGTACCAAGAGACCCAGTACTTC. This chain uses TRBV11-3 with TRBJ2-5, with no clear D. CDR1 is SGHNT and CDR2 is YENEEA in the germline V gene. This CDR3 spans 13 amino acids. V shed 3 bases and J shed 0 bases, with 5 bases lying between them.

The CDR3 loop is CASSQEGEYSNQPQHF. The CDR3 region has the DNA TGTGCCAGCAGCCAAGAAGGGGAGTATAGCAATCAGCCCCAGCATTTT. The V gene is TRBV4-2, the J gene TRBJ1-5, with TRBD1 as a possible D gene (5 bases). The CDR3 contains 16 residues. Germline V gene lookup returns CDR1 LGHNA and CDR2 YNFKEQ. The V end was cut by 0 bases, the J end by 0 bases, with 9 bases between.

The V gene is TRBV2, the J gene TRBJ2-7; 9 bases map to TRBD1. V was pared by 3 bases and J by 6 bases, with 9 bases of the junction left unmatched. This CDR3 comprises 15 residues. The V gene's germline CDR1 is SNHLY and CDR2 FYNNEI. This chain's CDR3 is CASSDRGQGRREQYF. CDR3 sequence (DNA): TGTGCCAGCAGTGACCGTGGACAGGGGCGTCGCGAGCAGTACTTC.

In its sample, this clone was seen a few times. The V and J genes are TRBV5-8 and TRBJ1-5; D is undetermined. The V and J ends lost 0 bases and 2 bases respectively, with 12 bases between them. The V gene's germline CDR1 is SGHTS and CDR2 YDEGEE. There are 16 residues in the CDR3. The CDR3, as DNA: TGTGCCAGCAGCTTGGGAACAACGAGTGGCAATCAGCCCCAGCATTTT. This codes for CASSLGTTSGNQPQHF.

The V and J genes are TRBV25-1 and TRBJ1-5, with D maybe TRBD1 (6 bases). Trimming shortened V by 6 bases and J by 7 bases, and 16 bases separated the two germline ends. The germline CDR1 and CDR2 sequences are MGHDK and SYGVNS. CDR3 size: 14 residues. CDR3 DNA sequence: TGTGCCAGCAGAGAGACAGGTTTCGGCCAGCCCCAGCATTTT. It is translated as CASRETGFGQPQHF. The variable domain in full, completed from reference TRBV25-1 and TRBJ1-5, reads EADIYQTPRYLVIGTGKKITLECSQTMGHDKMYWYQQDPGMELHLIHYSYGVNSTEKGDLSSESTVSRIRTEHFPLTLESARPSHTSQYLCASRETGFGQPQHFGDGTRLSIL.

This clone was seen more than once but under ten times. DNA of the CDR3: TGTGCCAGCAGTGGTAGCGGGATCCCCTCGCCAGATACGCAGTATTTT. Amino acids: CASSGSGIPSPDTQYF. This chain uses TRBV6-1 with TRBJ2-3, with 8 positions matching TRBD2. The CDR3 covers 16 residues. Germline trimming cut 4 bases from V and 4 bases from J; bases unmatched to any gene: 10. Germline values: CDR1 MNHNS, CDR2 SASEGT.

CDR3 in amino acids: CASSQAMGWETQYF. The CDR3 nucleotides read TGTGCCAGCAGCCAAGCAATGGGCTGGGAGACCCAGTACTTC. The rearrangement joins TRBV14 to TRBJ2-5, with D uncertain. CDR3 size: 14 residues. Germline-derived CDR1 and CDR2 are SGHDN and FVKESK. V lost 1 base and J 5 bases, leaving 11 bases between the germline ends.

This clone came up a few times. The V call is TRBV12-5, the J call TRBJ2-1, with 8 bases lining up with TRBD2. The V segment lost 5 bases and the J segment 5 bases; nucleotides outside the gene matches: 8. CDR1 LGHNT and CDR2 FRNRAP come from the germline V gene. This CDR3 comprises 15 residues. CDR3 nucleotides: TGTGCTAGTGGTAAGATAGCGGGGACTAACAATGAGCAGTTCTTC. Its translation is CASGKIAGTNNEQFF.

This clone occurred a few times. V and J are TRBV25-1 and TRBJ1-5; D call uncertain. The V gene lost 6 bases and the J gene lost 4 bases, with 7 bases spanning the gap. Germline V gives CDR1 MGHDK, CDR2 SYGVNS. The CDR3 length is 12 residues. The CDR3 coding sequence is TGTGCCAGCAGCGAGGAGAATCAGCCCCAGCATTTT. As protein: CASSEENQPQHF.

This clone was seen only a few times. This rearrangement joins TRBV2 to TRBJ2-1; D is ambiguous. Trimming shortened V by 6 bases and J by 7 bases, and 13 bases separated the two germline ends. Germline lookup yields CDR1 SNHLY and CDR2 FYNNEI. The CDR3 totals 13 residues. This CDR3 is CASSTLSENEQFF. In nucleotides, the CDR3 is TGTGCCAGCAGCACTCTGTCGGAAAATGAGCAGTTCTTC. Looking up the rest from reference TRBV2 and TRBJ2-1 gives the full variable domain: EPEVTQTPSHQVTQMGQEVILRCVPISNHLYFYWYRQILGQKVEFLVSFYNNEISEKSEIFDDQFSVERPDGSNFTLKIRSTKLEDSAMYFCASSTLSENEQFFGPGTRLTVL.

The chain combines TRBV6-1 with TRBJ2-1; D gene unclear. Germline CDR1 reads MNHNS; CDR2 reads SASEGT. The germline V and J ends were trimmed by 1 base and 6 bases, with 13 bases remaining between them. The CDR3 covers 15 residues. The CDR3 DNA is TGTGCCAGCAGTGAAGGTTCCTCGGCCGGCAATGAGCAGTTCTTC. Residues: CASSEGSSAGNEQFF.

This clone showed up just a few times. The chain is built from TRBV19 and TRBJ2-4; perhaps TRBD2 as D (5 bases). This CDR3 is 12 amino acids long. The V end lost 5 bases, the J end lost 9 bases, and 11 bases lay between the germline ends. Per the germline V gene, CDR1 is LNHDA and CDR2 is SQIVND (reference sequence). The CDR3 coding sequence is TGTGCCAGTAGTTGGCAAGGAGGCATTCAGTACTTC. It codes for CASSWQGGIQYF.

This clone was seen a handful of times. The chain's CDR3 is CASSATGGHTTDTQYF. In nucleotides, the CDR3 is TGTGCCAGCAGCGCCACAGGGGGCCATACCACAGATACGCAGTATTTT. This chain joins TRBV9 and TRBJ2-3; TRBD1 agrees at 9 bases. V gave up 3 bases and J gave up 2 bases; unmatched junction bases: 7. CDR3 length equals 16 residues. Per germline, CDR1 SGDLS and CDR2 YYNGEE.